This T cell receptor (beta chain) comes out of a study of T-cell reconstitution after alpha-beta-depleted transplantation in children. Findings and caveats of the study: Among T cells one year after transplant, newly produced cells accounted for most counts and diversity.

The authors prepared the TCRbeta library with unique molecular identifiers. MiXCR was run by TCRdb on the PCR reads, yielding one entry per CDR3 protein. Of 700 to 950 distinct CDR3 sequences detected, about 73% appear once; the ten largest clones hold 80%. This clonotype was seen repeatedly, ten times or more. The antigen is undetermined. V was clipped by 3 bases and J by 2 bases; unmatched bases: 9. The CDR3 totals 17 residues. CDR1 LGHNA and CDR2 YNFKEQ come from the germline V gene. The chain links TRBV4-2 to TRBJ2-1; 8 bases align to TRBD2. This sequence was found in a male patient between 2 and 9 years old who had a stem cell transplant for acute lymphoblastic leukemia, so the T cells may come from the graft donor. The specimen comprised PBMCs, mostly from graft donor cells, sampled 60 days after TCRalphabeta/CD19-depleted stem cell transplant. The CDR3 spells CASSHRRLAQTYNEQFF. CDR3 coding DNA: TGTGCCAGCAGCCATAGGCGACTAGCGCAGACCTACAATGAGCAGTTCTTC.